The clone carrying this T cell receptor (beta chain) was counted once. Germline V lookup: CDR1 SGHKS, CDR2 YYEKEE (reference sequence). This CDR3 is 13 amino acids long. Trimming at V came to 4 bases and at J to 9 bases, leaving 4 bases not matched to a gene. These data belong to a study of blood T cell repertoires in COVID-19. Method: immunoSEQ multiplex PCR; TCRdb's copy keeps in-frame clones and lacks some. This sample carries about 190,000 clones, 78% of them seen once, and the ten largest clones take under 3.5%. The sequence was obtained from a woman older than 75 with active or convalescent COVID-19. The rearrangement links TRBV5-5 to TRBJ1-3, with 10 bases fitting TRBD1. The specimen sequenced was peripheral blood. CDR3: CASSLGQGGTIYF. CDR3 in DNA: TGTGCCAGCAGCCTAGGACAGGGGGGCACCATATATTTT. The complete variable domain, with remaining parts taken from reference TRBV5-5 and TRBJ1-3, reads DAGVTQSPTHLIKTRGQQVTLRCSPISGHKSVSWYQQVLGQGPQFIFQYYEKEERGRGNFPDRFSARQFPNYSSELNVNALLLGDSALYLCASSLGQGGTIYFGEGSWLTVV.